This TCR beta chain was identified in a study of T cell responses to AZD1222 COVID-19 vaccine. About the study: Second doses were pooled across both intervals (about 4 or about 12 weeks).

This CDR3 is built from 16 residues. CDR1 SEHNR and CDR2 FQNEAQ come from the germline V gene (reference sequence). Trimming cost V 5 bases and J 4 bases, with 18 bases left between them. As concerns this clone: Its antigen remains unidentified.

Findings and limits, study-wide: Along spike, vaccine-associated CD4 TCRs were found throughout, with dominance at 160-218 and 743-854.

Sequencing was performed with immunoSEQ multiplex PCR; in TCRdb, only in-frame clones are kept and a portion is missing. The sample shows fewer than 150,000 clones, approximately 92% of them seen only once. The V and J genes are TRBV7-9 and TRBJ2-1, with D possibly matching TRBD2 (6 bases). The receptor was isolated from an adult in good health. The sample in question was peripheral blood, obtained on day 0 of AZD1222 vaccination. The CDR3 region is CASSPSGRGSYNEQFF. The CDR3 nucleotides read TGTGCCAGCAGCCCATCTGGGCGGGGTTCGTACAATGAGCAGTTCTTC. Supplemented by reference TRBV7-9 and TRBJ2-1, the full variable domain reads DTGVSQNPRHKITKRGQNVTFRCDPISEHNRLYWYRQTLGQGPEFLTYFQNEAQLEKSRLLSDRFSAERPKGSFSTLEIQRTEQGDSAMYLCASSPSGRGSYNEQFFGPGTRLTVL.